The 9 T cell receptor beta chains presented below share a single source sample, sequenced in a study of metastatic and nonmetastatic thyroid tumors. Patients were all untreated before their thyroid surgery. Using MiXCR, TCRdb re-called clones from the PCR reads. The table has around 40,000 clones, roughly 27% seen once. The material sequenced was blood. Source of these receptors: a female donor with papillary thyroid cancer or a benign thyroid nodule (not recorded which). Some clones in this sample may be carry-over from other donors' samples.

This clone was picked up a small number of times. The chain combines TRBV4-1 with TRBJ1-2, with 7 bases lining up with TRBD1. Unmatched junction bases numbered 4, after V lost 2 bases and J lost 4 bases. Germline lookup yields CDR1 MGHRA and CDR2 YSYEKL. The CDR3 length is 14 residues. CDR3 nucleotides: TGCGCCAGCAGCCAAACAGGGGTGGGCTATGGCTACACCTTC. Protein: CASSQTGVGYGYTF.

There are a few counts of this clone. This sequence joins TRBV12-3 or TRBV12-4 and TRBJ2-7; tentatively, D is TRBD1 (5 bases). Trimming left V 2 bases short and J 2 bases short, with 7 bases between. CDR3 size: 13 residues. The CDR3 is CASSLKGTYEQYF. CDR3 nucleotides: TGTGCCAGCAGTTTAAAGGGGACCTACGAGCAGTACTTC.

This clone was seen repeatedly, ten times or more. The chain has TRBV3-1 and TRBJ2-5; perhaps TRBD1 as D (5 bases). This CDR3 has 17 amino acids. The germline V gene encodes CDR1 LGHDT and CDR2 YNNKEL (reference sequence). V was clipped by 1 base and J by 4 bases, with 19 bases between them. CDR3 residues: CASSQGPGKMRGETQYF. The CDR3 nucleotides read TGTGCCAGCAGCCAAGGACCAGGGAAAATGCGTGGAGAGACCCAGTACTTC.

This clone was detected a few times. This rearrangement joins TRBV6-1 to TRBJ2-7, with D perhaps matching TRBD1 or TRBD2 (6 bases each). From germline, CDR1 is MNHNS and CDR2 SASEGT. This CDR3 region has 14 residues. Trimming took 6 bases from V and 5 from J, leaving 17 bases between them. The CDR3 sequence: CASSRSGAEDEQYF. The CDR3 DNA is TGTGCCAGCAGCCGTTCGGGGGCGGAGGACGAGCAGTACTTC.

The table lists this clone with a few counts. This rearrangement joins TRBV3-1 to TRBJ2-1; either TRBD1 or TRBD2 may supply D (7 bases each). The V end was cut by 7 bases, the J end by 4 bases, with 17 bases between. Per germline, CDR1 LGHDT and CDR2 YNNKEL (reference sequence). The CDR3 contains 15 residues. The CDR3 sequence: CASTPGGGRYNEQFF. The CDR3 DNA follows: TGTGCCAGCACCCCAGGGGGGGGCAGGTACAATGAGCAGTTCTTC.

This CDR3 reads CASRVETVGSSPLHF. DNA for the CDR3: TGTGCAAGTCGTGTGGAGACGGTCGGGAGTTCACCCCTCCACTTT. This rearrangement joins TRBV6-1 to TRBJ1-6; unclear D gene. This CDR3 contains 15 residues. The germline gives CDR1 MNHNS, CDR2 SASEGT.

This clone turned up a few times. The chain combines TRBV28 with TRBJ2-2, with D possibly being TRBD1 or TRBD2 (6 bases each). The CDR3 consists of 18 residues. Germline loops: CDR1 MDHEN, CDR2 SYDVKM. The V end lost 2 bases, the J end lost 7 bases, and 23 bases lay between the germline ends. The CDR3: CASSLGAGHLLYVGELFF. The CDR3 nucleotides read TGTGCCAGCAGTTTAGGTGCGGGACACCTTCTTTACGTCGGGGAGCTGTTTTTT.

The rearrangement joins TRBV20-1 to TRBJ1-2, with D possibly matching TRBD1 (6 bases). This CDR3 has 14 amino acids. V lost 6 bases and J 4 bases, leaving 18 bases between the germline ends. Germline V gene data show CDR1 as DFQATT and CDR2 as SNEGSKA (reference sequence). DNA of the CDR3: TGCAGTGCGCGACCCCACAGGGACCCCTATGGCTACACCTTC. Protein sequence: CSARPHRDPYGYTF.

This clone was detected ten times or more. This chain uses TRBV5-1 with TRBJ2-5; D may correspond to TRBD1 or TRBD2 (5 bases each). V lost 1 base and J 5 bases, leaving 18 bases between the germline ends. The CDR3 extends over 16 amino acids. Per germline, CDR1 SGHRS and CDR2 YFSETQ. The DNA of the CDR3 is TGCGCCAGCAGCTTGTTGTCAGGGACGAGTCTTGAGACCCAGTACTTC. Translating gives CASSLLSGTSLETQYF.